This T cell receptor (beta chain) came from a study of T cells in localized non-small cell lung cancer. Clones were sequenced by immunoSEQ multiplex PCR, and TCRdb holds only the in-frame ones, with some missing. The sample includes some 130,000 clones, 80% to 90% of them seen just once. The CDR3 spans 14 residues. Unmatched junction bases numbered 5, after V lost 4 bases and J lost 3 bases. CDR1 is SGDLS, CDR2 YYNGEE, per germline. This clone occurred a few times. The material sequenced was peripheral blood, taken before any cancer treatment. This chain links TRBV9 with TRBJ2-5, with TRBD1 identical over 8 bases. This TCR derives from a female donor over 55 with stage I lung adenocarcinoma. CDR3 residues: CASSPGGNEETQYF. CDR3 nucleotide sequence: TGTGCCAGCAGCCCAGGGGGCAACGAAGAGACCCAGTACTTC.